This TCR beta chain was documented in a study of blood T cell repertoires in COVID-19. The overall study: Sites across the United States, Italy and Spain contributed samples from acute and convalescent COVID-19. T cells, B-cell-depleted T cells, or PBMCs provided the cDNA or gDNA that served as material.

The germline V gene encodes CDR1 SGHNT and CDR2 YYREEE (reference sequence). This CDR3 comprises 14 residues. The germline V and J ends were trimmed by 4 bases and 11 bases, with 19 bases remaining between them. Per the original data handling: Using reference gene primer amplification, nucleated cell counts were estimated. Data came from immunoSEQ multiplex PCR; TCRdb stores just in-frame clones and leaves some out. The D gene and trimming were derived from the DNA, and the V and J assignments and clone size from that table. In the table there are under 300,000 clones, approximately 90% of which are singletons.

V usage is TRBV5-4 and J usage is TRBJ2-1; D might be TRBD1 (6 bases). The receptor's source is a man between 18 and 35 years old with active or convalescent COVID-19. The sequencing input was peripheral blood. The CDR3 nucleotides are TGTGCCAGCAGCACACAAAGTCACAGGGTCAAGCAGTTCTTC. Protein: CASSTQSHRVKQFF.